A single sample gave rise to the 12 T cell receptor beta chains below, sequenced in a study of T cell repertoires in cytomegalovirus infection. TCRdb used MiXCR to reprocess the reads, holding one entry per CDR3 protein. This sample carries about 920,000 distinct CDR3 sequences, approximately 31% of them seen once, and the ten largest clones take around 15%. No antigen has been assigned to these receptors. The input for sequencing was cultured CD8+ T cells from PBMCs, taken from culture after CMV antigen stimulation. The origin of the receptors is a human donor in good health (CMV status not recorded). Some clones in this sample may be carry-over from other donors' samples.

CDR3 sequence (DNA): TGTGCCAGCAGCTTAACGTGGGGGCCGAGCTCCTATAATTCACCCCTCCACTTT. Translation: CASSLTWGPSSYNSPLHF. The rearrangement links TRBV7-2 to TRBJ1-6, with D tentatively TRBD1 (6 bases). The CDR3 covers 18 residues. CDR1 and CDR2 from the germline V gene are SGHTA and FQGNSA. Trimming removed 2 bases from V and 0 bases from J, with 14 bases in between.

This clonotype was detected a few times. V is TRBV19 and J is TRBJ1-1; D is undetermined. This CDR3 comprises 12 residues. Germline V gene data show CDR1 as LNHDA and CDR2 as SQIVND (reference sequence). V shed 7 bases and J shed 1 base, with 7 bases lying between them. The CDR3 sequence: CASMEGNTEAFF. For the CDR3, the DNA is TGTGCCAGTATGGAGGGGAACACTGAAGCTTTCTTT.

The CDR3 reads CAISYRGQGARDTQYF. The DNA for the CDR3 is TGTGCCATCAGTTACCGGGGGCAGGGGGCAAGAGATACGCAGTATTTT. The V call is TRBV10-3, the J call TRBJ2-3; 8 nucleotides agree with TRBD1. V was clipped by 5 bases and J by 5 bases; unmatched bases: 12. The V gene's germline CDR1 is ENHRY and CDR2 SYGVKD. There are 16 residues in the CDR3.

The genes are TRBV19 and TRBJ2-1; D is possibly TRBD1 (5 bases). The germline CDR1 and CDR2 sequences are LNHDA and SQIVND (reference sequence). V shed 7 bases and J shed 4 bases, with 11 bases lying between them. This CDR3 contains 13 residues. The CDR3 DNA follows: TGTGCCAGTACTGACAGCCCGTACAATGAGCAGTTCTTC. It translates to CASTDSPYNEQFF.

V is TRBV29-1 and J is TRBJ2-3, with 9 bases that match TRBD2. Germline V gives CDR1 SQVTM, CDR2 ANQGSEA. The trim removed 1 base at V and 1 base at J, leaving 9 bases unmatched. The CDR3 is 17 amino acids. This chain's CDR3 is CSVEGPSGVDRTDTQYF. In DNA, the CDR3 is TGCAGCGTTGAAGGTCCTAGCGGGGTGGATCGCACAGATACGCAGTATTTT.

This clonotype was recorded a few times. The genes are TRBV10-3 and TRBJ2-5; TRBD2 agrees at 9 bases. V trimming: 10 bases; J trimming: 2 bases; junction bases outside the gene matches: 11. This CDR3 contains 15 residues. Looked up from germline, CDR1 is ENHRY and CDR2 is SYGVKD. This CDR3 reads CASRSIAGEQETQYF. The DNA for the CDR3 is TGTGCCAGCCGGTCGATAGCGGGGGAGCAAGAGACCCAGTACTTC.

This clonotype has a handful of counts. The gene calls are TRBV5-4 and TRBJ1-1; TRBD1 agrees at 7 bases. From germline, CDR1 is SGHNT and CDR2 YYREEE (reference sequence). V shed 4 bases, J shed 3 bases, and the junction held 9 bases outside the gene matches. This CDR3 comprises 15 residues. Written as DNA, the CDR3 is TGTGCCAGCAGCCTCCAGAGGGGGCAGGACACTGAAGCTTTCTTT. This translates into CASSLQRGQDTEAFF.

The chain has TRBV4-3 and TRBJ1-2; TRBD1 matches at 7 bases. CDR3 length: 14 amino acids. CDR1 and CDR2 (germline): LGHNA, YSLEER. After removal of 1 base from V and 4 bases from J, the junction contained 3 bases not matched to a gene. The CDR3 DNA follows: TGCGCCAGCAGCCAAGCGGCAGGGGGCTATGGCTACACCTTC. This translates into CASSQAAGGYGYTF.

This clonotype was counted at least ten times. This chain uses TRBV7-8 with TRBJ2-3; tentatively, D is TRBD1 (7 bases). Germline values: CDR1 SGHVS, CDR2 FQNEAQ. The CDR3 contains 15 residues. Trimming removed 2 bases from V and 7 bases from J, with 16 bases in between. This CDR3 reads CASSLSGRGDYTQYF. The CDR3 coding sequence is TGTGCCAGCAGCTTATCGGGCAGGGGGGACTATACGCAGTATTTT.

This clonotype was recorded a few times. This chain connects TRBV4-1 to TRBJ2-5; D possibly corresponds to TRBD1 (6 bases). V lost 3 bases and J lost 3, with 8 bases in between. Per germline, CDR1 MGHRA and CDR2 YSYEKL. This CDR3 spans 13 amino acids. The CDR3 DNA sequence: TGCGCCAGCAGCCAGGGGGCCAAAGAGACCCAGTACTTC. Protein: CASSQGAKETQYF.

The chain is built from TRBV15 and TRBJ1-1, with TRBD1 matching 7 bases. V lost 8 bases to trimming and J lost 2 bases; unmatched junction nucleotides: 5. This CDR3 is 13 amino acids long. CDR1 LNHNV and CDR2 YYDKDF come from the germline V gene (reference sequence). DNA of the CDR3: TGTGCCACCGTCCGGGACAGTAACACTGAAGCTTTCTTT. It specifies CATVRDSNTEAFF.

This clonotype was seen more than once but under ten times. The chain carries TRBV7-2 and TRBJ1-2; maybe TRBD1 (6 bases). V was clipped by 3 bases and J by 3 bases, with 26 bases between them. The CDR3 covers 19 residues. The germline V gene has CDR1 SGHTA and CDR2 FQGNSA. CDR3 in amino acids: CASSFRSLTGTGLDYGYTF. CDR3 coding DNA: TGTGCCAGCAGCTTTCGTTCTCTTACAGGGACTGGGTTGGACTATGGCTACACCTTC.